These T cell receptor beta chains were read from a single sample in a study of early T cells in non-severe SARS-CoV-2 infection. TCRdb processed the 5' RACE reads anew with MiXCR; each CDR3 protein has one entry. Among 55,000 or so distinct CDR3 sequences listed, around 6.6% were seen once. This specimen was whole blood, taken at baseline. The receptors come from an adult who was a healthcare worker with PCR-confirmed SARS-CoV-2 infection or an uninfected control (not recorded which). Both conserved end residues are part of each CDR3. The D gene is left open where the match is weak. Only some rows state a clone size, as once, few, many or a class for expanded clones.

d_gene	abundance	v_gene	j_gene	CDR3aa	CDR3nt
-	many	TRBV29-1	TRBJ1-5	CSVLVGRQGNQPQHF	TGCAGCGTCCTTGTAGGGAGACAGGGCAATCAGCCCCAGCATTTT
-	-	TRBV2	TRBJ2-1	CASREQVDLSYNEQFF	TGTGCCAGCAGAGAACAGGTCGACCTCTCCTACAATGAGCAGTTCTTC
-	-	TRBV6-6	TRBJ1-5	CASSYSPGVQPQHF	TGTGCCAGCAGTTACTCCCCAGGAGTTCAGCCCCAGCATTTT
-	many	TRBV11-2	TRBJ2-5	CASSFRGAQETQYF	TGTGCCAGCAGCTTCAGGGGGGCACAAGAGACCCAGTACTTC
TRBD1	-	TRBV7-2	TRBJ2-7	CASSFPGQTYEQYF	TGTGCCAGCAGCTTCCCGGGACAGACCTACGAGCAGTACTTC
-	-	TRBV4-2	TRBJ1-6	CASSQEGSGAYYSPLHF	TGTGCCAGCAGCCAAGAAGGCTCGGGGGCTTACTATTCACCCCTCCACTTT
-	many	TRBV3-1	TRBJ1-2	CASSQDVGGYTF	TGTGCCAGCAGCCAGGACGTGGGTGGCTACACCTTC
-	few	TRBV7-3	TRBJ2-5	CASSQRLGVQETQYF	TGTGCCAGCAGCCAAAGGCTCGGTGTCCAAGAGACCCAGTACTTC
TRBD1	-	TRBV27	TRBJ1-2	CASSLGTASYGYTF	TGTGCCAGCAGTTTGGGGACAGCTTCCTATGGCTACACCTTC
TRBD2	many	TRBV7-6	TRBJ2-1	CASSLDMAGAYNEQFF	TGTGCCAGCAGCTTGGATATGGCGGGAGCGTACAATGAGCAGTTCTTC
TRBD1	many	TRBV18	TRBJ1-6	CASSPQGQGANSPLHF	TGTGCCAGCTCACCACAGGGACAGGGTGCTAATTCACCCCTCCACTTT
-	many	TRBV10-2	TRBJ1-2	CASSDGLYGYTF	TGCGCCAGCAGTGACGGCCTCTATGGCTACACCTTC
-	-	TRBV6-2/TRBV6-3	TRBJ2-3	CASSFTQSEGAFPDTQYF	TGTGCCAGCAGTTTCACTCAATCGGAGGGGGCGTTTCCAGATACGCAGTATTTT
-	-	TRBV6-2/TRBV6-3	TRBJ1-1	CASSAHKNTEAFF	TGTGCCAGCAGTGCTCATAAGAACACTGAAGCTTTCTTT
TRBD2	many	TRBV18	TRBJ2-3	CASSPGLAGPNTQYF	TGTGCCAGCTCCCCCGGACTAGCGGGCCCGAATACGCAGTATTTT